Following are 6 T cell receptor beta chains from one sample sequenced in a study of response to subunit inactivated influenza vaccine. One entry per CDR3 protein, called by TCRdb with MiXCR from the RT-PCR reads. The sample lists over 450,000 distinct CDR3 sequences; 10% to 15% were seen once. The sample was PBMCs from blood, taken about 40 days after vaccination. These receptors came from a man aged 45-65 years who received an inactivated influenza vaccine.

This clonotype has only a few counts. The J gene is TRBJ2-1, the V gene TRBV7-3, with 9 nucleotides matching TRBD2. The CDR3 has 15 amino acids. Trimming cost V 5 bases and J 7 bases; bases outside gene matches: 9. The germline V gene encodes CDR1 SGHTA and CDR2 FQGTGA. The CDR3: CASSMLAGAGNEQFF. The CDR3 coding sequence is TGTGCCAGCAGCATGTTAGCGGGAGCGGGTAATGAGCAGTTCTTC.

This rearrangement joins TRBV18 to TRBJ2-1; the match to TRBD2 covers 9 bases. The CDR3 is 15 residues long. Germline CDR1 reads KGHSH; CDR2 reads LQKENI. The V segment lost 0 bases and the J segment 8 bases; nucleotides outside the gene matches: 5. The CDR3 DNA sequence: TGTGCCAGCTCACCACCGGGACTAGCAATAGATGAGCAGTTCTTC. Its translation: CASSPPGLAIDEQFF.

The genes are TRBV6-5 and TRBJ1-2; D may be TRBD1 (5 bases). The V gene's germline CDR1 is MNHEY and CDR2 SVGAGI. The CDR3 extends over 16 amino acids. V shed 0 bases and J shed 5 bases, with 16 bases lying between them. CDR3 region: CASSYSVQEGIYGYTF. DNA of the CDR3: TGTGCCAGCAGTTACTCGGTCCAGGAGGGGATATATGGCTACACCTTC.

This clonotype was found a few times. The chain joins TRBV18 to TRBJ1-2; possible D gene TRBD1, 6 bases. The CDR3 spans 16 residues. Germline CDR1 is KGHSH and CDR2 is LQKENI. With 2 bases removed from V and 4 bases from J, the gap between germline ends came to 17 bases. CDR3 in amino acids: CASSPGGPVFGYGYTF. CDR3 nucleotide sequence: TGTGCCAGCTCACCAGGGGGCCCAGTCTTTGGCTATGGCTACACCTTC.

In nucleotides, the CDR3 is TGTGCCACCCTACCCATCGGGGAGCTGTTTTTT. Amino acid sequence: CATLPIGELFF. The chain is built from TRBV7-9 and TRBJ2-2, with D unclear. The CDR3 extends over 11 amino acids. Germline V gene data show CDR1 as SEHNR and CDR2 as FQNEAQ (reference sequence). V was shortened by 10 bases and J by 7 bases, with 10 bases between the two germline ends.

CDR3 in amino acids: CASSPRRDEQFF. CDR3 DNA sequence: TGTGCCAGCAGCCCCCGCCGGGATGAGCAGTTCTTC. The V call is TRBV7-2, the J call TRBJ2-1; D remains unclear. Trimming cost V 5 bases and J 8 bases, with 10 bases left between them. The CDR3 runs 12 residues. Germline CDR1 and CDR2: SGHTA and FQGNSA.